This T cell receptor beta chain was identified in a study of T-cell reconstitution after alpha-beta-depleted transplantation in children. This clonotype turned up a few times. CDR3 length: 12 residues. Trimming removed 5 bases at V and 5 bases at J, with 9 bases between. Looked up from germline, CDR1 is SNHLY and CDR2 is FYNNEI. The TCRbeta library incorporated unique molecular identifiers. In TCRdb, the PCR reads were re-called with MiXCR into one record per CDR3 protein. This table holds approximately 350,000 distinct CDR3 sequences, 13% found once. The chain combines TRBV2 with TRBJ2-5; no clear D gene. The input for sequencing was PBMCs, taken from the stem cell graft. This TCR was sampled from a human donor who donated a stem cell graft to a child with Fanconi anemia. The CDR3 DNA reads as TGTGCCAGCAGTCGCGAGGCGGAGACCCAGTACTTC. It encodes CASSREAETQYF.